The source of this T cell receptor beta chain is a study of blood T cells in healthy people across ages. Germline values: CDR1 GTSNPN, CDR2 SVGIG (reference sequence). The ends lost 3 bases at V and 0 bases at J; junction bases unmatched: 7. The CDR3 is 15 amino acids. Concerning this clonotype itself: Its antigen remains unidentified.

For the second PCR, which ran for 7 to 11 cycles, a sample-barcoded 5' primer and a J-beta primer mix were used. TCRdb analysed the 5' RACE reads with MiXCR anew, one entry per CDR3 protein. The repertoire holds 1.8 million or so distinct CDR3 sequences, about two fifths seen once, with more than 20% in the top ten. Study observations and caveats: Comparison with aged donors showed that long-lived donors had more naive CD4+ cells and higher diversity.

The origin of this receptor is a human donor in good health. The chain employs TRBV30 and TRBJ1-1, with TRBD1 matching 7 bases. Material: blood. The CDR3 protein is CAWRWGTAMNTEAFF. CDR3 DNA: TGTGCCTGGAGGTGGGGGACAGCTATGAACACTGAAGCTTTCTTT.